The 16 T cell receptor beta chains in this list originate from one sample, sequenced in a study of T cell responses to AZD1222 COVID-19 vaccine. The data were produced by immunoSEQ multiplex PCR, yet TCRdb's version contains in-frame clones alone and is incomplete. The table has approximately 79,000 clones, about 90% seen once. Sequences were derived from peripheral blood, sampled on day 0 of AZD1222 vaccination. The receptors come from an adult in good health.

The DNA for the CDR3 is TGTGCCATCAGGGGGACTCCGAACACTGAAGCTTTCTTT. This codes for CAIRGTPNTEAFF. J is TRBJ1-1 and V is TRBV10-3; maybe TRBD1 (5 bases). V was shortened by 6 bases and J by 1 base, with 9 bases between the two germline ends. This CDR3 comprises 13 residues. Germline CDR1 and CDR2: ENHRY and SYGVKD.

The J gene is TRBJ1-2, the V gene TRBV2, with a weak D call TRBD1 (5 bases). Germline CDR1 is SNHLY and CDR2 is FYNNEI. With 5 bases removed from V and 0 bases from J, the gap between germline ends came to 13 bases. The CDR3 spans 15 residues. As DNA, the CDR3 is TGTGCCAGCAGTCGGGGGGGAAGAGCTAACTATGGCTACACCTTC. Residues: CASSRGGRANYGYTF.

This clone is a singleton in its sample. The chain uses TRBV15 and TRBJ2-7; no firm D call. The CDR3 covers 13 residues. The V gene's germline CDR1 is LNHNV and CDR2 YYDKDF (reference sequence). V lost 3 bases to trimming and J lost 3 bases, with 9 bases between them. CDR3 loop: CATSSAGDYEQYF. CDR3 sequence (DNA): TGTGCCACCAGCAGCGCTGGGGACTACGAGCAGTACTTC.

The rearrangement links TRBV5-1 to TRBJ2-2; D possibly uses TRBD1 or TRBD2 (5 bases each). V shed 4 bases and J shed 1 base, with 14 bases lying between them. The CDR3 consists of 16 residues. Germline CDR1 and CDR2: SGHRS and YFSETQ. This chain's CDR3 is CASSLEGQGNTGELFF. The CDR3 DNA follows: TGCGCCAGCAGCCTAGAGGGCCAGGGGAACACCGGGGAGCTGTTTTTT. Full variable domain (missing parts from reference TRBV5-1 and TRBJ2-2): KAGVTQTPRYLIKTRGQQVTLSCSPISGHRSVSWYQQTPGQGLQFLFEYFSETQRNKGNFPGRFSGRQFSNSRSEMNVSTLELGDSALYLCASSLEGQGNTGELFFGEGSRLTVL.

V is TRBV10-3 and J is TRBJ1-3, with D possibly matching TRBD1 (5 bases). There are 13 residues in the CDR3. Germline CDR1 is ENHRY and CDR2 is SYGVKD. V was cut by 8 bases and J by 2 bases, with 10 bases left in between. The CDR3 spells CAILGGAGNTIYF. The CDR3 DNA is TGTGCCATCTTGGGGGGGGCTGGAAACACCATATATTTT.

This clone was seen a single time. The chain has TRBV6-6 and TRBJ2-7; 12 nucleotides line up with TRBD1. The germline V gene encodes CDR1 MNHNY and CDR2 SVGAGI (reference sequence). Trimming cost V 6 bases and J 5 bases; bases outside gene matches: 5. CDR3 length: 14 amino acids. CDR3 bases: TGTGCCAGCAGGACCGGGACAGGGGGCAACGAGCAGTACTTC. It specifies CASRTGTGGNEQYF.

This sequence joins TRBV24-1 and TRBJ2-1; 8 bases are a match to TRBD2. J was trimmed by 5 bases and V by 4 bases; bases with no gene match: 6. Germline V gene lookup returns CDR1 KGHDR and CDR2 SFDVKD. The CDR3 consists of 15 residues. DNA of the CDR3: TGTGCCACCAGTGAGGGACAAGCGGGGGACAATGAGCAGTTCTTC. Translating gives CATSEGQAGDNEQFF.

V is TRBV6-5 and J is TRBJ2-3; D may match TRBD1 or TRBD2 (5 bases each). Germline assignment: CDR1 MNHEY and CDR2 SVGAGI. This CDR3 region has 14 residues. V gave up 6 bases and J gave up 3 bases, with 13 bases separating them. The CDR3 region is CASRYRDLTDTQYF. In DNA, the CDR3 is TGTGCCAGCAGATACCGGGACCTTACAGATACGCAGTATTTT.

The chain has TRBV5-8 and TRBJ1-6; D is ambiguous. Germline V gene lookup returns CDR1 SGHTS and CDR2 YDEGEE. V was clipped by 5 bases and J by 9 bases, with 21 bases between them. CDR3 size: 16 residues. The CDR3 sequence is CASRTLLRSGISPLHF. CDR3 DNA sequence: TGTGCCAGCAGGACTCTTCTACGGAGTGGGATTTCACCCCTCCACTTT.

The V call is TRBV6-4, the J call TRBJ2-1; TRBD2 matches 11 bases. Germline V CDR1 and CDR2: MRHNA, SNTAGT. The CDR3 is 18 residues long. The trim removed 0 bases at V and 8 bases at J, leaving 12 bases unmatched. CDR3 nucleotide sequence: TGTGCCAGCAGTGACTCTTACCCGACTAGCGGGATTCCCCATGAGCAGTTCTTC. This encodes CASSDSYPTSGIPHEQFF.

There are a few counts of this clone. The chain links TRBV2 to TRBJ2-7; TRBD2 is a possible D gene (5 bases). From germline, CDR1 is SNHLY and CDR2 FYNNEI. The CDR3 runs 16 residues. Trimming stripped 2 bases from V and 0 bases from J, with 14 bases between. This CDR3 reads CASSEHPPGSSYEQYF. Written as DNA, the CDR3 is TGTGCCAGCAGTGAACACCCCCCTGGGAGCTCCTACGAGCAGTACTTC.

The chain is built from TRBV29-1 and TRBJ2-5, with D hard to call. V was clipped by 7 bases and J by 5 bases, with 14 bases between them. The CDR3 loop spans 12 amino acids. CDR1 and CDR2 (germline): SQVTM, ANQGSEA. CDR3 sequence: CSALGSSETQYF. The DNA for the CDR3 is TGCAGCGCCCTGGGCAGTAGCGAGACCCAGTACTTC.

The V gene is TRBV19, the J gene TRBJ2-1; the match to TRBD2 covers 9 bases. V lost 2 bases and J lost 5; bases outside the gene matches: 4. This CDR3 comprises 15 residues. Germline V lookup: CDR1 LNHDA, CDR2 SQIVND (reference sequence). The CDR3 is CASSIFGTSHNEQFF. The CDR3 nucleotides are TGTGCCAGTAGTATATTTGGGACTAGCCACAATGAGCAGTTCTTC.

This clone was observed a single time. CDR3 coding DNA: TGTGCCACTAAGCCCCTAGCGGGAACCGGGGAGCTGTTTTTT. It translates to CATKPLAGTGELFF. This chain connects TRBV2 to TRBJ2-2; 9 bases fit TRBD2. This CDR3 comprises 14 residues. Germline CDR1 reads SNHLY; CDR2 reads FYNNEI. The V gene end was trimmed by 10 bases and the J gene end by 5 bases; junction bases not matched to a gene: 8.

This sequence joins TRBV7-9 and TRBJ2-1, with no clear D. With 5 bases removed from V and 16 bases from J, the gap between germline ends came to 18 bases. This CDR3 contains 12 residues. Germline V lookup: CDR1 SEHNR, CDR2 FQNEAQ (reference sequence). The CDR3, as DNA: TGTGCCAGCAGCACCCGATTCCCGAATCACTTCTTC. This translates into CASSTRFPNHFF.

The chain combines TRBV18 with TRBJ1-1; D is possibly TRBD1 (6 bases). V was pared by 0 bases and J by 10 bases, with 15 bases between. CDR1 KGHSH and CDR2 LQKENI come from the germline V gene. The CDR3 contains 14 residues. CDR3 in amino acids: CASSPPSTTGIAFF. DNA for the CDR3: TGTGCCAGCTCACCACCCTCGACAACAGGGATAGCTTTCTTT.